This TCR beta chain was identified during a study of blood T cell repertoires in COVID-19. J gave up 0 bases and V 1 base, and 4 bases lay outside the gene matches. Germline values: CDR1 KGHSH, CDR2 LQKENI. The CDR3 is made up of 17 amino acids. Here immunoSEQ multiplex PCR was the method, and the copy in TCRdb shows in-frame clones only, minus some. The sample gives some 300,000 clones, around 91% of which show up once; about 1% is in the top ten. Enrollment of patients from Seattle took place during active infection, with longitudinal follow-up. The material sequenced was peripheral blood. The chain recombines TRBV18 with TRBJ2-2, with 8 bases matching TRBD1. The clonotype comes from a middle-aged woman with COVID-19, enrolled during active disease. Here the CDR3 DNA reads TGTGCCAGCTCACCACGACAGGGGACATCGAACACCGGGGAGCTGTTTTTT. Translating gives CASSPRQGTSNTGELFF. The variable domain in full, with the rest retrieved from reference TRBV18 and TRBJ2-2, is NAGVMQNPRHLVRRRGQEARLRCSPMKGHSHVYWYRQLPEEGLKFMVYLQKENIIDESGMPKERFSAEFPKEGPSILRIQQVVRGDSAAYFCASSPRQGTSNTGELFFGEGSRLTVL.